Below are 26 T cell receptor beta chains sequenced from a single sample in a study of post-analysis software for immune sequencing data. The study's findings and limits: TRBV segments more frequent in patients than in controls numbered five and included TRBV5-6, TRBV5-1 and TRBV20-1.

Every TCR beta cDNA library bore unique molecular identifiers. Via MiXCR, TCRdb re-called the PCR reads, giving one row per CDR3 protein. The repertoire holds about 380,000 distinct CDR3 sequences, with roughly 38% as singletons. Antigen specificity for these receptors is unknown. The material sequenced was blood. The source is a girl aged 10-17 years with multiple sclerosis.

Concerning this clonotype: A read error may explain this, as a much larger clone is one base away. This rearrangement joins TRBV10-3 to TRBJ2-1; 10 bases are shared with TRBD1. CDR3 size: 15 residues. V lost 3 bases, J lost 10 bases, and 9 bases stayed unmatched. In germline, CDR1 is ENHRY, CDR2 SYGVKD. CDR3 loop: CAISDPGQGSYEQFF. The CDR3 coding sequence is TGTGCCATCAGTGACCCGGGACAGGGGTCCTACGAGCAGTTCTTC.

This clonotype was observed many times. The chain is built from TRBV27 and TRBJ2-3; D unresolved. The V end lost 0 bases, the J end lost 0 bases, and 4 bases lay between the germline ends. This CDR3 is 14 amino acids long. Germline lookup yields CDR1 MNHEY and CDR2 SMNVEV (reference sequence). CDR3 residues: CASSLSFSTDTQYF. DNA for the CDR3: TGTGCCAGCAGTTTATCCTTCAGCACAGATACGCAGTATTTT.

This clonotype was detected only a few times. This chain connects TRBV4-2 to TRBJ1-4; D gene unclear. CDR1 is LGHNA and CDR2 is YNFKEQ in the germline V gene. The V end was cut by 1 base, the J end by 12 bases, with 6 bases between. This CDR3 is 11 amino acids long. CDR3 loop: CASSQVEELFF. DNA for the CDR3: TGTGCCAGCAGCCAAGTAGAGGAACTGTTTTTT.

This clonotype was picked up many times. This rearrangement joins TRBV7-9 to TRBJ1-1; D might be TRBD1 (5 bases). Trimming removed 1 base at V and 0 bases at J, with 6 bases between. CDR1 and CDR2 from the germline V gene are SEHNR and FQNEAQ (reference sequence). This CDR3 is built from 14 residues. CDR3 sequence (DNA): TGTGCCAGCAGCTTAGGACAGCTGAACACTGAAGCTTTCTTT. Its protein product is CASSLGQLNTEAFF. Using reference TRBV7-9 and TRBJ1-1 for the parts outside the CDR3, the full variable domain is DTGVSQNPRHKITKRGQNVTFRCDPISEHNRLYWYRQTLGQGPEFLTYFQNEAQLEKSRLLSDRFSAERPKGSFSTLEIQRTEQGDSAMYLCASSLGQLNTEAFFGQGTRLTVV.

This chain joins TRBV4-1 and TRBJ2-1; 10 bases agree with TRBD2. CDR1 is MGHRA, CDR2 YSYEKL, per germline. The CDR3 runs 18 residues. V lost 0 bases, J lost 4 bases, and 9 bases stayed unmatched. CDR3 DNA sequence: TGCGCCAGCAGCCAAGATCGCTCTAGCGGGGGAGAATACAATGAGCAGTTCTTC. Translated: CASSQDRSSGGEYNEQFF.

This clonotype was observed a few times. V and J are TRBV6-5 and TRBJ2-7; TRBD1 matches at 7 bases. Germline CDR1 MNHEY, CDR2 SVGAGI. The CDR3 loop spans 13 amino acids. J was trimmed by 5 bases and V by 4 bases; bases with no gene match: 5. CDR3 DNA sequence: TGTGCCAGCAGTTGGGCACAGGGGAACGAGCAGTACTTC. Protein product: CASSWAQGNEQYF.

The chain employs TRBV28 and TRBJ2-5, with 8 bases lining up with TRBD1. The CDR3 is made up of 14 amino acids. The junction had 7 bases not matched to a gene; V was cut back by 5 bases and J by 5 bases. Germline CDR1 reads MDHEN; CDR2 reads SYDVKM. The CDR3 sequence is CASSRQGSGETQYF. For the CDR3, the DNA is TGTGCCAGCAGTAGACAGGGGTCCGGGGAGACCCAGTACTTC.

There are a few counts of this clonotype. The chain carries TRBV6-6 and TRBJ2-1; D call uncertain. V was shortened by 2 bases and J by 6 bases, with 8 bases between the two germline ends. CDR1 and CDR2 (germline): MNHNY, SVGAGI (reference sequence). The length of the CDR3 is 13 residues. The CDR3 spells CASSYGLINEQFF. The CDR3 coding sequence is TGTGCCAGCAGTTACGGCCTTATCAATGAGCAGTTCTTC.

The chain combines TRBV20-1 with TRBJ1-1, with 8 nucleotides matching TRBD1. Losses at the gene ends were 6 bases for V and 5 bases for J; bases not matched to a gene: 14. Germline values: CDR1 DFQATT, CDR2 SNEGSKA (reference sequence). CDR3 size: 15 residues. The CDR3 region has the DNA TGCAGTGCCCTTCGACAGGGGCAATCTCGGACTGAAGCTTTCTTT. As protein: CSALRQGQSRTEAFF.

This clonotype was seen at least ten times. The chain links TRBV5-1 to TRBJ1-2, with D perhaps matching TRBD1 (6 bases). V lost 0 bases and J 0 bases, leaving 12 bases between the germline ends. CDR3 size: 16 residues. The germline gives CDR1 SGHRS, CDR2 YFSETQ. This CDR3 reads CASSLAGAGANYGYTF. For the CDR3, the DNA is TGCGCCAGCAGCTTGGCGGGGGCAGGAGCTAACTATGGCTACACCTTC.

This clonotype was observed a few times. The CDR3 loop is CATVTGGLADTQYF. The CDR3 DNA is TGTGCCACAGTGACGGGGGGGCTCGCAGATACGCAGTATTTT. V gene TRBV6-2 or TRBV6-3 combines with J gene TRBJ2-3; 8 bases are a match to TRBD2. This CDR3 spans 14 amino acids. Trimming removed 10 bases from V and 4 bases from J; junction bases left unmatched: 10. The germline V gene has CDR1 MNHEY and CDR2 SVGEGT.

The chain carries TRBV7-2 and TRBJ2-5; possibly TRBD2 for D (6 bases). Trimming pared 1 base from V and 2 bases from J, leaving 11 bases between. The CDR3 sequence is 15 residues long. Germline V CDR1 and CDR2: SGHTA, FQGNSA. CDR3 sequence: CASSLGAGRQETQYF. The CDR3 DNA is TGTGCCAGCAGCTTAGGGGCGGGAAGGCAAGAGACCCAGTACTTC. The whole variable domain, filled in from reference TRBV7-2 and TRBJ2-5, reads GAGVSQSPSNKVTEKGKDVELRCDPISGHTALYWYRQSLGQGLEFLIYFQGNSAPDKSGLPSDRFSAERTGGSVSTLTIQRTQQEDSAVYLCASSLGAGRQETQYFGPGTRLLVL.

The table lists this clonotype with a count of one. This chain connects TRBV7-3 to TRBJ2-1; D is possibly TRBD1 (6 bases). The V end lost 5 bases, the J end lost 6 bases, and 17 bases lay between the germline ends. Germline V gives CDR1 SGHTA, CDR2 FQGTGA. This CDR3 has 15 amino acids. This CDR3 reads CASSRQTGSTNEQFF. DNA of the CDR3: TGTGCCAGCAGCCGACAGACAGGATCTACCAATGAGCAGTTCTTC.

Notes on this clonotype: The junction shows a germline mismatch at one end, possibly a read error. This rearrangement joins TRBV7-7 to TRBJ2-3; 11 bases agree with TRBD1. Germline V gene sequence: CDR1 SSHAT, CDR2 FNYEAQ (reference sequence). The CDR3 consists of 16 residues. CDR3 sequence: CASSAGQGATVDTQYF. The CDR3 bases are TGTGCTAGCAGCGCAGGACAGGGGGCAACGGTGGATACGCAGTATTTT.

This clonotype occurred many times. The rearrangement joins TRBV12-3 or TRBV12-4 to TRBJ1-1; 8 nucleotides align to TRBD1. V was pared by 3 bases and J by 5 bases, with 11 bases of the junction left unmatched. The CDR3 sequence is 16 residues long. Here the CDR3 DNA reads TGTGCCAGCAGTTTGGGGGGCGGGACAGGCGGTACTGAAGCTTTCTTT. This translates into CASSLGGGTGGTEAFF.

The J gene is TRBJ2-3, the V gene TRBV5-1; either TRBD1 or TRBD2 may fit D (5 bases each). Germline loops: CDR1 SGHRS, CDR2 YFSETQ. Between the trimmed V and J ends, which lost 4 bases and 5 bases, there was a span of 14 bases. The CDR3 sequence is 14 residues long. The CDR3 DNA sequence: TGCGCCAGCAGCCGACGAGAGGGGAAAGATACGCAGTATTTT. This translates into CASSRREGKDTQYF.

This chain uses TRBV5-1 with TRBJ2-1, with 10 bases identical to TRBD1. The CDR3 extends over 17 amino acids. Germline V gene lookup returns CDR1 SGHRS and CDR2 YFSETQ. The V gene end was trimmed by 4 bases and the J gene end by 8 bases; junction bases not matched to a gene: 15. The CDR3 protein is CASSPVPGQGRLDEQFF. The DNA of the CDR3 is TGCGCCAGCAGCCCCGTCCCGGGACAGGGGAGGCTTGATGAGCAGTTCTTC.

In DNA form, the CDR3 reads TGTGCCAGCAGCCATGGACAGGGTCTCTACGAGCAGTACTTC. Translation gives CASSHGQGLYEQYF. The chain recombines TRBV12-3 or TRBV12-4 with TRBJ2-5, with TRBD1 matching over 8 bases. The DNA matches TRBJ2-7 better at its end, which makes the J call doubtful. The CDR3 length is 14 residues.

This clonotype showed up just a few times. V usage is TRBV3-1 and J usage is TRBJ2-7, with D possibly being TRBD1 (7 bases). Germline V lookup: CDR1 LGHDT, CDR2 YNNKEL (reference sequence). The CDR3 contains 15 residues. The V gene lost 3 bases and the J gene lost 1 base, with 13 bases spanning the gap. This CDR3 reads CASSQRDRTSYEQYF. CDR3 DNA sequence: TGTGCCAGCAGCCAGCGGGACAGAACTTCCTACGAGCAGTACTTC.

On this clonotype: Mismatch with germline at one junction end may stem from a read error. The chain is built from TRBV20-1 and TRBJ1-2; D remains ambiguous. The CDR3 spans 12 residues. Germline V gene sequence: CDR1 DFQATT, CDR2 SNEGSKA (reference sequence). CDR3 nucleotide sequence: TGCAGTGCTAGGGCCTCGGACTATGGCCACACCTTC. Translated, it gives CSARASDYGHTF.

The table lists this clonotype with many counts. The rearrangement uses TRBV4-1 and TRBJ2-7, with 9 bases identical to TRBD1. With V trimmed by 0 bases and J by 3 bases, 9 bases remained unmatched. This CDR3 comprises 17 residues. Germline CDR1 and CDR2: MGHRA and YSYEKL. CDR3 in DNA: TGCGCCAGCAGCCAAGAAAATAGACAGGGGGATTTCTACGAGCAGTACTTC. This encodes CASSQENRQGDFYEQYF.

The chain recombines TRBV5-1 with TRBJ2-6, with 7 bases lining up with TRBD1. The trim removed 1 base at V and 2 bases at J, leaving 9 bases unmatched. The CDR3 extends over 18 amino acids. CDR1 SGHRS and CDR2 YFSETQ come from the germline V gene. The CDR3 DNA follows: TGCGCCAGCAGCTTGTGGCCCAGGGGGAGAACTGGGGCCAACGTCCTGACTTTC. Translated, it gives CASSLWPRGRTGANVLTF.

This clonotype was observed a few times. The genes are TRBV6-5 and TRBJ2-3, with D unresolved. This CDR3 comprises 13 residues. CDR1 is MNHEY, CDR2 SVGAGI, per germline. V was trimmed by 0 bases and J by 4 bases, leaving 5 bases between them. CDR3 region: CASSYSISDTQYF. The CDR3 DNA reads as TGTGCCAGCAGTTACTCGATATCAGATACGCAGTATTTT.

The DNA of the CDR3 is TGTGCCAGCAGCACGTTTGGGGGGACCCAGTACTTC. As protein: CASSTFGGTQYF. This sequence joins TRBV28 and TRBJ2-7, with D tentatively TRBD1 or TRBD2 (5 bases each). Judging by the DNA end, TRBJ2-5 fits better; the J call may be wrong. Looked up from germline, CDR1 is MDHEN and CDR2 is SYDVKM. There are 12 residues in the CDR3.

In its sample, this clonotype was seen many times. The rearrangement uses TRBV4-3 and TRBJ1-2; D is perhaps TRBD1 (5 bases). Germline assignment: CDR1 LGHNA and CDR2 YSLEER. V was pared by 0 bases and J by 5 bases, with 16 bases between. The CDR3 covers 16 residues. CDR3 loop: CASSQEPGRTRYGYTF. The CDR3 nucleotides are TGCGCCAGCAGCCAAGAGCCGGGACGGACCCGGTATGGCTACACCTTC.

The chain's CDR3 is CASSHRGSNQPQHF. As DNA, the CDR3 is TGTGCCAGCAGTCACAGGGGGAGCAATCAGCCCCAGCATTTT. V gene TRBV27 combines with J gene TRBJ1-5, with 8 bases matching TRBD1. Trimming removed 5 bases from V and 1 base from J; junction bases left unmatched: 1. From germline, CDR1 is MNHEY and CDR2 SMNVEV (reference sequence). The CDR3 contains 14 residues.